This TCR beta chain derives from a study of blood T cell repertoires in COVID-19. Overall study: Samples came from the United States, Italy and Spain, spanning acute and convalescent COVID-19. Nucleic acid was either cDNA or gDNA, and it came from T cells, B-cell-depleted T cells, or PBMCs.

CDR1 is KGHSH and CDR2 is LQKENI in the germline V gene. V shed 8 bases and J 0 bases; nucleotides not matched to a gene: 3. The CDR3 spans 14 residues. In the authors' workflow: By means of reference gene primer amplification, nucleated cell counts were estimated. Sequencing used immunoSEQ multiplex PCR; TCRdb keeps in-frame clones, though not all of them. V, J and clone size reflect that table, while D and trimming were determined from the DNA. Of roughly 400,000 clones in the sample, 90% to 95% were seen once. The sequencing sample was made of PBMCs or T cells enriched from blood (not recorded which). The chain uses TRBV18 and TRBJ2-2, with 7 bases identical to TRBD1. The sequence was collected from a middle-aged woman who had been exposed to COVID-19. The CDR3 loop reads CASKGTANTGELFF. The CDR3 DNA reads as TGTGCCAGCAAAGGGACAGCGAACACCGGGGAGCTGTTTTTT.